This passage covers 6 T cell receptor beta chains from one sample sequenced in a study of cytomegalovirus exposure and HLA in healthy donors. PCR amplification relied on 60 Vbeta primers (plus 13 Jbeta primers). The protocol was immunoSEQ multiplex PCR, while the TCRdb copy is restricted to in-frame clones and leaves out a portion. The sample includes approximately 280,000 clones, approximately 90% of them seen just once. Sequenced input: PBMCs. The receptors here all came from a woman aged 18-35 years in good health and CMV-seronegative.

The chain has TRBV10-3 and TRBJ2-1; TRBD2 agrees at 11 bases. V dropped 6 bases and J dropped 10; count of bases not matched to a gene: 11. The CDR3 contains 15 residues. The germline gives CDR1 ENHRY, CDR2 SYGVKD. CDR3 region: CAISDLLAGEGEQFF. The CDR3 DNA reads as TGTGCCATCAGCGACTTACTAGCGGGGGAGGGGGAGCAGTTCTTC.

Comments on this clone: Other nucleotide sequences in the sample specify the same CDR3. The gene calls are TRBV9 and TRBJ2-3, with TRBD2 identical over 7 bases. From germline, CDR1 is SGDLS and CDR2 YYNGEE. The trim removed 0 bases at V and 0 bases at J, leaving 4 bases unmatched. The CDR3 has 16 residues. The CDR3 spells CASSVVARGSTDTQYF. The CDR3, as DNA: TGTGCCAGCAGCGTAGTGGCGCGGGGGAGCACAGATACGCAGTATTTT.

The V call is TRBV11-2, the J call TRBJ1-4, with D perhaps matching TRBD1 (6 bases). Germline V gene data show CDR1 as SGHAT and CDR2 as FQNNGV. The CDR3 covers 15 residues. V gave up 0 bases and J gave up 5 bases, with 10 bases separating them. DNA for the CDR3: TGTGCCAGCAGCTTAGACGGGACAAGGAATGAAAAACTGTTTTTT. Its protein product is CASSLDGTRNEKLFF.

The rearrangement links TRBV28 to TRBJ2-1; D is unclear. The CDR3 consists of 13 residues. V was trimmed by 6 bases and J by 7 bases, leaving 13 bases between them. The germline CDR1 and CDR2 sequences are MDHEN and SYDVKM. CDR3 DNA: TGTGCCAGCAGCGTTGCGGCGAGAAATGAGCAGTTCTTC. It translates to CASSVAARNEQFF.

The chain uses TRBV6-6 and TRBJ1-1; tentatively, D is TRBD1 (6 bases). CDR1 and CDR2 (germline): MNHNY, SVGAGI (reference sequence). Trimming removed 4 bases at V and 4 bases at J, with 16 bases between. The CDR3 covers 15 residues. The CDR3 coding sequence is TGTGCCAGCAGTTCAGCGGGGGGGCTCAGCACTGAAGCTTTCTTT. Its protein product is CASSSAGGLSTEAFF.

The DNA of the CDR3 is TGTGCCAGTAGTCGGACAGGGGACTACGAGCAGTACTTC. Translation: CASSRTGDYEQYF. The chain carries TRBV19 and TRBJ2-7; 9 nucleotides agree with TRBD1. The V and J ends lost 5 bases and 3 bases, in that order; junction bases with no gene match: 2. This CDR3 is 13 amino acids long. Germline loops: CDR1 LNHDA, CDR2 SQIVND (reference sequence).